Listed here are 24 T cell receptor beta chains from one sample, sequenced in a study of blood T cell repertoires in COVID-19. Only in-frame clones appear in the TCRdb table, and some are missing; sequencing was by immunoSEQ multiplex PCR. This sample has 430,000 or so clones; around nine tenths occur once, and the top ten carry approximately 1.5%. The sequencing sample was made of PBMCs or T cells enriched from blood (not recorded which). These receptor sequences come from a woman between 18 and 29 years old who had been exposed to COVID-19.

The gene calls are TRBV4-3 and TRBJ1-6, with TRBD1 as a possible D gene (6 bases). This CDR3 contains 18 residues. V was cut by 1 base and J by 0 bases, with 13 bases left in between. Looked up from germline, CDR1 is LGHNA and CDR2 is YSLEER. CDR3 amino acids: CASSQVGGRGSYNSPLHF. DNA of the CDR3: TGCGCCAGCAGCCAAGTAGGGGGGAGGGGCTCCTATAATTCACCCCTCCACTTT.

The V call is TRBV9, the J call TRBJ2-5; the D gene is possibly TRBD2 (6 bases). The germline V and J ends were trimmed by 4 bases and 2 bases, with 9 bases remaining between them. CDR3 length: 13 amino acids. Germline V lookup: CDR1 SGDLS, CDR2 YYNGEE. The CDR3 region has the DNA TGTGCCAGCAGCCGGAGGGTTCAAGAGACCCAGTACTTC. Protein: CASSRRVQETQYF. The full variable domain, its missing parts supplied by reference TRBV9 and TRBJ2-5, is DSGVTQTPKHLITATGQRVTLRCSPRSGDLSVYWYQQSLDQGLQFLIQYYNGEERAKGNILERFSAQQFPDLHSELNLSSLELGDSALYFCASSRRVQETQYFGPGTRLLVL.

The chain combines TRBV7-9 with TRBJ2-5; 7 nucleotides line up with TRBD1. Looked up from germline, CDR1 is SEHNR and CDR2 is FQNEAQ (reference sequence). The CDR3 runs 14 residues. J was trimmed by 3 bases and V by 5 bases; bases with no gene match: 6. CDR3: CASSRGTEEETQYF. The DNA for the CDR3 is TGTGCCAGCAGCCGAGGGACAGAAGAAGAGACCCAGTACTTC.

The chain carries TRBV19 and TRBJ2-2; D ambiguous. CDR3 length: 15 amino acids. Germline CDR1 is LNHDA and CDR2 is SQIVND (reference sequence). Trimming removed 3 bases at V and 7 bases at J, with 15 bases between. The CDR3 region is CASSILSAGDGELFF. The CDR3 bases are TGTGCCAGTAGTATTCTCTCAGCAGGCGACGGGGAGCTGTTTTTT.

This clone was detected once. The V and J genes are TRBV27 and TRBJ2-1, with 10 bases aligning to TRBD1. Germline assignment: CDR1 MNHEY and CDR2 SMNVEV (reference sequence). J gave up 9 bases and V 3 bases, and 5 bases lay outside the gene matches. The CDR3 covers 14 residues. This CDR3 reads CASSFGTGVTEQFF. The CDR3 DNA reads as TGTGCCAGCAGTTTCGGGACAGGGGTGACTGAGCAGTTCTTC.

The CDR3 spells CASSQGQEGSEAFF. The DNA of the CDR3 is TGTGCCAGCAGCCAAGGTCAGGAGGGGTCTGAAGCTTTCTTT. V gene TRBV14 combines with J gene TRBJ1-1; TRBD1 might be the D (5 bases). The germline gives CDR1 SGHDN, CDR2 FVKESK. This CDR3 spans 14 amino acids. V lost 1 base to trimming and J lost 6 bases, with 12 bases between them.

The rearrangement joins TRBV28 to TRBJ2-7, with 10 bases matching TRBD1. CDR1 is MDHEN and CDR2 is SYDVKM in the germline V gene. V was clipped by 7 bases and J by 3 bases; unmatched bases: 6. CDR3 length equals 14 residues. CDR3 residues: CASTTRTGGYEQYF. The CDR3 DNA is TGTGCCAGCACTACTCGGACAGGGGGCTACGAGCAGTACTTC.

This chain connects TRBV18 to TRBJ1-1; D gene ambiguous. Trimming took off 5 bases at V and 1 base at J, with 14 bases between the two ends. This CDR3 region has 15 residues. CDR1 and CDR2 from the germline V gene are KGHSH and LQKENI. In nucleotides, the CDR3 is TGTGCCAGCTCAAAGTCAGTCCAATCGAACACTGAAGCTTTCTTT. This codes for CASSKSVQSNTEAFF.

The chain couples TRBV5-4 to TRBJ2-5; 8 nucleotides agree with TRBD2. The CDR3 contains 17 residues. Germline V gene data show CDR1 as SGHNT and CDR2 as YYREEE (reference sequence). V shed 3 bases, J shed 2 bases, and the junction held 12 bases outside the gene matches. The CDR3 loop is CASSSPTSGRGQETQYF. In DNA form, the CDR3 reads TGTGCCAGCAGCTCCCCAACGAGCGGGAGAGGGCAAGAGACCCAGTACTTC.

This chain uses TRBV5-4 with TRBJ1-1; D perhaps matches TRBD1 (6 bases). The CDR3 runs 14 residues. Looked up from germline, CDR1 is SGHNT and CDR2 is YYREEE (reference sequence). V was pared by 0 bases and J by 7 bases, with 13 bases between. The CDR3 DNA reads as TGTGCCAGCAGCTTGGTAGGGGGGGATAGTGAAGCTTTCTTT. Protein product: CASSLVGGDSEAFF.

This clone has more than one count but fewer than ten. The CDR3 DNA is TGTGCCAGCAGTTACGGGACTAGCGGGGGGCAAGAGACCCAGTACTTC. This codes for CASSYGTSGGQETQYF. V usage is TRBV6-5 and J usage is TRBJ2-5; 15 bases agree with TRBD2. The germline V gene has CDR1 MNHEY and CDR2 SVGAGI. The CDR3 runs 16 residues. The V segment lost 2 bases and the J segment 2 bases; nucleotides outside the gene matches: 0.

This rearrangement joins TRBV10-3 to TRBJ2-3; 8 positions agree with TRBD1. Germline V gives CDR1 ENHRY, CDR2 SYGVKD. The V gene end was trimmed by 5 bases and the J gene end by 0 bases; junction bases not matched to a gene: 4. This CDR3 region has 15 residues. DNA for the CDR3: TGTGCCATCAGTACCTGGACAGGGAGCACAGATACGCAGTATTTT. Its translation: CAISTWTGSTDTQYF.

The CDR3 DNA is TGTGCCAGCTCACCAATCGAGGGCAATCAGCCCCAGCATTTT. Protein sequence: CASSPIEGNQPQHF. The chain couples TRBV18 to TRBJ1-5; the D is unclear. V was clipped by 2 bases and J by 2 bases, with 7 bases between them. CDR1 KGHSH and CDR2 LQKENI come from the germline V gene. This CDR3 comprises 14 residues.

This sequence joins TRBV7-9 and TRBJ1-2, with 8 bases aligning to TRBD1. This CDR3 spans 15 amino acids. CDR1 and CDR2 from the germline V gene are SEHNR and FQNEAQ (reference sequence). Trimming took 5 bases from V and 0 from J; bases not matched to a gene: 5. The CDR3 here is CASSRDRGTNYGYTF. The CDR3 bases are TGTGCCAGCAGCCGAGACAGGGGAACTAACTATGGCTACACCTTC. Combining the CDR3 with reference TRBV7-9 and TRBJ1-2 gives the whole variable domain DTGVSQNPRHKITKRGQNVTFRCDPISEHNRLYWYRQTLGQGPEFLTYFQNEAQLEKSRLLSDRFSAERPKGSFSTLEIQRTEQGDSAMYLCASSRDRGTNYGYTFGSGTRLTVV.

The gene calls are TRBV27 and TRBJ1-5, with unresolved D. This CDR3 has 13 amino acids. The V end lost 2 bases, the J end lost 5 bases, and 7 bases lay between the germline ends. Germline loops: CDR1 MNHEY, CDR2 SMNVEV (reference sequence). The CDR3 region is CASSLSVDQPQHF. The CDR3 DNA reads TGTGCCAGCAGTTTAAGCGTCGATCAGCCCCAGCATTTT.

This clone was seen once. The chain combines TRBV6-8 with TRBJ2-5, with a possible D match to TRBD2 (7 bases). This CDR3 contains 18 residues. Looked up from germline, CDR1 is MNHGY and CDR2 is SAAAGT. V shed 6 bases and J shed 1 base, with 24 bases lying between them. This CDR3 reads CASRPLSRGGGAQETQYF. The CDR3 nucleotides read TGTGCCAGCAGACCCCTTTCAAGGGGGGGAGGGGCCCAAGAGACCCAGTACTTC.

The CDR3 here is CAWSPPDRVNEQFF. The CDR3 region has the DNA TGTGCCTGGAGCCCACCGGACAGGGTCAATGAGCAGTTCTTC. The chain employs TRBV30 and TRBJ2-1; TRBD1 agrees at 8 bases. The CDR3 spans 14 residues. From germline, CDR1 is GTSNPN and CDR2 SVGIG (reference sequence). V lost 3 bases, J lost 6 bases, and 7 bases stayed unmatched.

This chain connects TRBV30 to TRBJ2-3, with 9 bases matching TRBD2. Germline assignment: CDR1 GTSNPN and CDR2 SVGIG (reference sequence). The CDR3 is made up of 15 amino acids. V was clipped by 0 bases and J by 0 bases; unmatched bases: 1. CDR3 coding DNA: TGTGCCTGGAGTGTTACTAGCGGGAGCACAGATACGCAGTATTTT. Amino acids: CAWSVTSGSTDTQYF.

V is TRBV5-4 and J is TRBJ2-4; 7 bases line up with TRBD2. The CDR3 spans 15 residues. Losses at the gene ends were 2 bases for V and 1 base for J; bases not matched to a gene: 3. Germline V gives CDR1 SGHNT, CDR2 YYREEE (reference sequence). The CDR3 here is CASSFSGGAKNIQYF. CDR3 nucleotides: TGTGCCAGCAGCTTCTCCGGGGGGGCCAAAAACATTCAGTACTTC.

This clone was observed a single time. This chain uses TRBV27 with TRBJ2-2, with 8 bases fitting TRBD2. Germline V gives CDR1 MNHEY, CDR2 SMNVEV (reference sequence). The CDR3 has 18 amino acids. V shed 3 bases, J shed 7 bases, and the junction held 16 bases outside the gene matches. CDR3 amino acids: CASSFEGGAGAPVGELFF. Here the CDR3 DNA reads TGTGCCAGCAGTTTTGAAGGGGGAGCGGGGGCCCCCGTCGGGGAGCTGTTTTTT.

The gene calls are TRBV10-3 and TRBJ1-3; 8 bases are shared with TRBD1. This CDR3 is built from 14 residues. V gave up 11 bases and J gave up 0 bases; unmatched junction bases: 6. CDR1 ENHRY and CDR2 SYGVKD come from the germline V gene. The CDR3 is CAHDRGASGNTIYF. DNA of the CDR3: TGTGCCCACGACAGGGGCGCCTCTGGAAACACCATATATTTT.

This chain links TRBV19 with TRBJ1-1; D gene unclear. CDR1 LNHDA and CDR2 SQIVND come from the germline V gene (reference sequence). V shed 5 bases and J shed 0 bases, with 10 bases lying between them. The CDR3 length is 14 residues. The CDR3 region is CASSRPGMNTEAFF. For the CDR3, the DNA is TGTGCCAGTAGTCGGCCAGGCATGAACACTGAAGCTTTCTTT. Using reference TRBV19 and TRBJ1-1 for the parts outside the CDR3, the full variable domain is DGGITQSPKYLFRKEGQNVTLSCEQNLNHDAMYWYRQDPGQGLRLIYYSQIVNDFQKGDIAEGYSVSREKKESFPLTVTSAQKNPTAFYLCASSRPGMNTEAFFGQGTRLTVV.

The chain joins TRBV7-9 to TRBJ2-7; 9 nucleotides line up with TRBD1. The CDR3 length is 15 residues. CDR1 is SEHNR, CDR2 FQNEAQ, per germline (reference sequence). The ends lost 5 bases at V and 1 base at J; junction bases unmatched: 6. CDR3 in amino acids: CASSDTGTGSYEQYF. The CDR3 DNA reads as TGTGCCAGCAGCGACACCGGGACAGGGTCCTACGAGCAGTACTTC.

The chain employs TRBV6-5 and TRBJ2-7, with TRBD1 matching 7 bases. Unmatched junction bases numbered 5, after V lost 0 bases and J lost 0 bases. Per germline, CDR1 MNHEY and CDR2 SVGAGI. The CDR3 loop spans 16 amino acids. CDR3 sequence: CASSYSPTGNSYEQYF. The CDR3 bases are TGTGCCAGCAGTTACTCCCCGACAGGGAACTCCTACGAGCAGTACTTC.